The 22 T cell receptor beta chains presented below share a single source sample, sequenced in a study of blood T cell repertoires in COVID-19. The table came from immunoSEQ multiplex PCR; TCRdb's copy has only in-frame clones and leaves some out. The table shows fewer than 350,000 clones, with around 85% occurring only once. The sequenced sample consisted of PBMCs or T cells enriched from blood (not recorded which). The receptor set was obtained from a woman aged 50 to 65 who had recovered from COVID-19.

CDR3 protein: CASSLEQGNTEAFF. DNA of the CDR3: TGTGCCAGCAGCTTGGAACAGGGGAACACTGAAGCTTTCTTT. J is TRBJ1-1 and V is TRBV5-4, with a weak D call TRBD1 (6 bases). Germline V gene data show CDR1 as SGHNT and CDR2 as YYREEE (reference sequence). V was trimmed by 0 bases and J by 1 base, leaving 7 bases between them. This CDR3 contains 14 residues.

This sequence joins TRBV29-1 and TRBJ2-5, with D unresolved. Germline lookup yields CDR1 SQVTM and CDR2 ANQGSEA. The CDR3 contains 12 residues. V dropped 7 bases and J dropped 6 bases, with 15 bases sitting between them. The CDR3 protein is CSAFLGSKTQYF. For the CDR3, the DNA is TGCAGCGCCTTCTTGGGTAGCAAGACCCAGTACTTC.

This clone occurred a few times. The genes are TRBV7-9 and TRBJ1-6, with 7 bases that match TRBD1. The CDR3 is 13 amino acids. Germline loops: CDR1 SEHNR, CDR2 FQNEAQ (reference sequence). J was trimmed by 13 bases and V by 5 bases; bases with no gene match: 8. The CDR3 spells CASSKTGVDPLHF. The CDR3 DNA is TGTGCCAGCAGCAAAACAGGGGTTGATCCCCTCCACTTT.

The genes are TRBV28 and TRBJ1-1; D is undetermined. Germline V lookup: CDR1 MDHEN, CDR2 SYDVKM. This CDR3 comprises 13 residues. Deletions cut 2 bases from V and 5 bases from J, with 9 bases between. The CDR3: CASSLERVTEAFF. The CDR3 nucleotides are TGTGCCAGCAGTTTAGAGAGGGTAACTGAAGCTTTCTTT.

The chain joins TRBV5-4 to TRBJ2-7, with 10 bases lining up with TRBD2. The germline CDR1 and CDR2 sequences are SGHNT and YYREEE (reference sequence). After removal of 4 bases from V and 0 bases from J, the junction contained 4 bases not matched to a gene. CDR3 size: 15 residues. The CDR3 sequence is CASSLSSGGSYEQYF. The CDR3 DNA follows: TGTGCCAGCAGCCTATCTAGCGGGGGCTCCTACGAGCAGTACTTC.

The V gene is TRBV7-9, the J gene TRBJ2-5; 14 bases are a match to TRBD2. V was clipped by 5 bases and J by 5 bases; unmatched bases: 7. This CDR3 spans 16 amino acids. Per germline, CDR1 SEHNR and CDR2 FQNEAQ (reference sequence). CDR3 region: CASSRLAGGPGETQYF. For the CDR3, the DNA is TGTGCCAGCAGCCGACTAGCGGGAGGGCCTGGCGAGACCCAGTACTTC.

V usage is TRBV25-1 and J usage is TRBJ2-2, with 9 bases matching TRBD1. Trimming took 3 bases from V and 4 from J; bases not matched to a gene: 6. The CDR3 runs to 16 residues. Germline CDR1 and CDR2: MGHDK and SYGVNS. The CDR3 bases are TGTGCCAGCAGTGACGACAGGGGGTTTACCACCGGGGAGCTGTTTTTT. This sequence encodes CASSDDRGFTTGELFF.

As concerns this clone: The same CDR3 can be traced to other DNA sequences in this sample. The chain employs TRBV5-1 and TRBJ1-1, with 11 bases matching TRBD1. Germline assignment: CDR1 SGHRS and CDR2 YFSETQ. V lost 4 bases and J lost 4; bases outside the gene matches: 3. The CDR3 consists of 14 residues. CDR3 sequence: CASSRGQGGTEAFF. The CDR3 DNA follows: TGCGCCAGCAGCAGGGGACAGGGGGGCACTGAAGCTTTCTTT.

This sequence joins TRBV19 and TRBJ1-6; weak D call: TRBD1 (5 bases). Between the trimmed V and J ends, which lost 6 bases and 10 bases, there was a span of 16 bases. The V gene's germline CDR1 is LNHDA and CDR2 SQIVND (reference sequence). The CDR3 consists of 14 residues. CDR3 bases: TGTGCCAGTAGCAGGGAGGGTTTGGAGTCACCCCTCCACTTT. Its translation: CASSREGLESPLHF.

The rearrangement joins TRBV29-1 to TRBJ1-1; perhaps TRBD1 as D (5 bases). V lost 6 bases and J 7 bases, leaving 15 bases between the germline ends. The V gene's germline CDR1 is SQVTM and CDR2 ANQGSEA. The CDR3 has 12 amino acids. The CDR3 bases are TGCAGCGTGCTGCCACCGGGACTTGAAGCTTTCTTT. Encoded protein: CSVLPPGLEAFF.

V usage is TRBV19 and J usage is TRBJ2-7; 7 bases align to TRBD1. CDR1 LNHDA and CDR2 SQIVND come from the germline V gene (reference sequence). J was trimmed by 3 bases and V by 4 bases; bases with no gene match: 18. This CDR3 spans 18 amino acids. The CDR3 sequence: CASSSMDRLTGSVYEQYF. The CDR3 nucleotides are TGTGCCAGTAGTAGTATGGATCGCCTGACAGGGAGCGTCTACGAGCAGTACTTC. The full variable domain, with the rest looked up from reference TRBV19 and TRBJ2-7, is DGGITQSPKYLFRKEGQNVTLSCEQNLNHDAMYWYRQDPGQGLRLIYYSQIVNDFQKGDIAEGYSVSREKKESFPLTVTSAQKNPTAFYLCASSSMDRLTGSVYEQYFGPGTRLTVT.

The chain employs TRBV15 and TRBJ1-5, with D hard to call. Trimming shortened V by 0 bases and J by 0 bases, and 6 bases separated the two germline ends. The CDR3 consists of 15 residues. Germline-derived CDR1 and CDR2 are LNHNV and YYDKDF (reference sequence). As DNA, the CDR3 is TGTGCCACCAGCAGAGAAGCTAATAGCAATCAGCCCCAGCATTTT. Its protein product is CATSREANSNQPQHF.

This clone was seen once. Different DNA sequences within this sample yield the same CDR3. The chain carries TRBV10-3 and TRBJ2-7, with 7 bases identical to TRBD1. CDR1 ENHRY and CDR2 SYGVKD come from the germline V gene. This CDR3 has 14 residues. The trim removed 0 bases at V and 3 bases at J, leaving 2 bases unmatched. CDR3 sequence reads: CAISESRDSYEQYF. The CDR3 region has the DNA TGTGCCATCAGTGAGTCCCGGGACAGCTACGAGCAGTACTTC.

V usage is TRBV30 and J usage is TRBJ1-2, with D unresolved. This CDR3 has 12 residues. In germline, CDR1 is GTSNPN, CDR2 SVGIG (reference sequence). V lost 1 base and J 8 bases, leaving 11 bases between the germline ends. CDR3 nucleotides: TGTGCCTGGAGTGCGAAGCCTCGCGGCTACACCTTC. Translating gives CAWSAKPRGYTF.

This rearrangement joins TRBV5-4 to TRBJ2-5; 7 positions agree with TRBD2. J gave up 3 bases and V 1 base, and 0 bases lay outside the gene matches. The CDR3 has 13 amino acids. Germline V CDR1 and CDR2: SGHNT, YYREEE (reference sequence). The CDR3 sequence: CASSLSGEETQYF. CDR3 coding DNA: TGTGCCAGCAGCTTGAGCGGGGAAGAGACCCAGTACTTC.

Details on this clone: This CDR3 is also generated by other DNA sequences in the sample. CDR3 DNA sequence: TGCGCCAGCAGCCGATGGACAGGGGACAATTCACCCCTCCACTTT. Its translation is CASSRWTGDNSPLHF. The chain has TRBV5-1 and TRBJ1-6; the match to TRBD1 covers 9 bases. This CDR3 has 15 residues. Germline V gene lookup returns CDR1 SGHRS and CDR2 YFSETQ. Trimming removed 4 bases from V and 7 bases from J; junction bases left unmatched: 6. The full variable domain, completed using reference TRBV5-1 and TRBJ1-6, is KAGVTQTPRYLIKTRGQQVTLSCSPISGHRSVSWYQQTPGQGLQFLFEYFSETQRNKGNFPGRFSGRQFSNSRSEMNVSTLELGDSALYLCASSRWTGDNSPLHFGNGTRLTVT.

The chain couples TRBV18 to TRBJ1-1; D remains ambiguous. There are 15 residues in the CDR3. CDR1 is KGHSH, CDR2 LQKENI, per germline. Trimming shortened V by 3 bases and J by 0 bases, and 11 bases separated the two germline ends. This CDR3 reads CASSPGVGVNTEAFF. In nucleotides, the CDR3 is TGTGCCAGCTCACCCGGGGTTGGGGTGAACACTGAAGCTTTCTTT.

J is TRBJ2-3 and V is TRBV5-1; 7 bases match TRBD1. The V gene's germline CDR1 is SGHRS and CDR2 YFSETQ. J lost 4 bases, V lost 3 bases, and 5 bases had no gene match. This CDR3 comprises 14 residues. The CDR3: CASSSTGISDTQYF. CDR3 nucleotide sequence: TGCGCCAGCAGCTCGACAGGGATTTCAGATACGCAGTATTTT.

This clone was counted only a few times. This rearrangement joins TRBV5-8 to TRBJ1-5, with 9 positions matching TRBD1. Unmatched junction bases numbered 8, after V lost 0 bases and J lost 4 bases. This CDR3 has 17 residues. From germline, CDR1 is SGHTS and CDR2 YDEGEE. CDR3 protein: CASSLALQGAKNQPQHF. The CDR3 nucleotides are TGTGCCAGCAGCTTGGCTTTACAGGGGGCGAAAAATCAGCCCCAGCATTTT.

The rearrangement links TRBV19 to TRBJ1-5; no definite D call. Germline CDR1 reads LNHDA; CDR2 reads SQIVND (reference sequence). V was clipped by 7 bases and J by 0 bases, with 10 bases between them. This CDR3 has 14 residues. In DNA form, the CDR3 reads TGTGCCAGTATGCAATGGGCTAGCAATCAGCCCCAGCATTTT. Protein product: CASMQWASNQPQHF.

The genes are TRBV7-8 and TRBJ1-3; 8 bases are a match to TRBD1. The CDR3 runs to 16 residues. The junction had 10 bases not matched to a gene; V was cut back by 5 bases and J by 4 bases. The germline gives CDR1 SGHVS, CDR2 FQNEAQ. The CDR3 loop is CASSAGTGPSGNTIYF. CDR3 sequence (DNA): TGTGCCAGCAGCGCGGGGACAGGACCTTCAGGAAACACCATATATTTT. The full variable domain, rest sourced from reference TRBV7-8 and TRBJ1-3, is GAGVSQSPRYKVAKRGQDVALRCDPISGHVSLFWYQQALGQGPEFLTYFQNEAQLDKSGLPSDRFFAERPEGSVSTLKIQRTQQEDSAVYLCASSAGTGPSGNTIYFGEGSWLTVV.

This clone was seen a handful of times. The J gene is TRBJ1-3, the V gene TRBV19; a possible D gene is TRBD1 (6 bases). V was shortened by 7 bases and J by 0 bases, with 16 bases between the two germline ends. CDR1 is LNHDA and CDR2 is SQIVND in the germline V gene (reference sequence). This CDR3 has 16 amino acids. CDR3 region: CASTTDRLSSGNTIYF. The CDR3 DNA reads TGTGCCAGTACCACCGACAGGTTGAGCTCTGGAAACACCATATATTTT.